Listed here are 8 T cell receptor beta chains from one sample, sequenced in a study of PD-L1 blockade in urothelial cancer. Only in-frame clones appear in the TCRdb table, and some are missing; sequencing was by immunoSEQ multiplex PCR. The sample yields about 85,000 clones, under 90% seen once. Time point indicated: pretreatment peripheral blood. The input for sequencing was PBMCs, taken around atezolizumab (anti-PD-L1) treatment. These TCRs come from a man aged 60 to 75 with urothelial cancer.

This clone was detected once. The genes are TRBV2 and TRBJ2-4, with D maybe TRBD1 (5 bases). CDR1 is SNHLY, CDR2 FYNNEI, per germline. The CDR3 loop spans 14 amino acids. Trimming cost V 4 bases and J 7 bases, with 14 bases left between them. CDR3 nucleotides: TGTGCCAGCAGTGCGACAGAAGGGGCCAACATTCAGTACTTC. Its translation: CASSATEGANIQYF.

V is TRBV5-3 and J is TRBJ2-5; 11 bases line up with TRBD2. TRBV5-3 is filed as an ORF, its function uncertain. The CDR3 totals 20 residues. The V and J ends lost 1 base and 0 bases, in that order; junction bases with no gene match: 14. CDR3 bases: TGTGCCAGAAGCTTGTCGTGGCATGGTAGCGGGAGGGAATACCAAGAGACCCAGTACTTC. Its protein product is CARSLSWHGSGREYQETQYF.

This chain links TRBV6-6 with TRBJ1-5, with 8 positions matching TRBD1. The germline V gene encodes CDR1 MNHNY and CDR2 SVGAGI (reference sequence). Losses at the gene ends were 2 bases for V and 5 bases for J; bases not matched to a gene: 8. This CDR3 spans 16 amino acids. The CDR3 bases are TGTGCCAGCAGTTACCGAGGACAGGGAGACCATCAGCCCCAGCATTTT. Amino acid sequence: CASSYRGQGDHQPQHF.

Here the CDR3 DNA reads TGTGCCAGCAGCCCCTATAGCAACGAGCAGTACTTC. Translating it yields CASSPYSNEQYF. This sequence joins TRBV6-6 and TRBJ2-7; D call uncertain. V gave up 6 bases and J gave up 5 bases, with 11 bases separating them. This CDR3 comprises 12 residues. Germline V gives CDR1 MNHNY, CDR2 SVGAGI (reference sequence).

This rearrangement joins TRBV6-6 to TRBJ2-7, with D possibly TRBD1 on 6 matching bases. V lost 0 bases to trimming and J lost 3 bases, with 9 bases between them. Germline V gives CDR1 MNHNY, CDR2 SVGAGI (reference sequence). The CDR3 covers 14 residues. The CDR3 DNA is TGTGCCAGCAGTTACTCGTTACAGGGCTACGAGCAGTACTTC. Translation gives CASSYSLQGYEQYF.

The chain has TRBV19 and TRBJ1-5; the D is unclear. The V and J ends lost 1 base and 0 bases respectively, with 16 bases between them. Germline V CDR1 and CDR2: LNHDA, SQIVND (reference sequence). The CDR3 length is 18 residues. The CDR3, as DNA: TGTGCCAGTAGTATAGTGGGAGCCGACCAATATAGCAATCAGCCCCAGCATTTT. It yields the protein CASSIVGADQYSNQPQHF.

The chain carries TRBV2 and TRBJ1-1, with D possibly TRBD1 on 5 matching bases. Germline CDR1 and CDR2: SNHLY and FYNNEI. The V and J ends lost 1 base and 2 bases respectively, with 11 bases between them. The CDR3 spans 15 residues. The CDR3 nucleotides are TGTGCCAGCAGTGAAGGCGTCGGGGGTAACACTGAAGCTTTCTTT. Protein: CASSEGVGGNTEAFF.

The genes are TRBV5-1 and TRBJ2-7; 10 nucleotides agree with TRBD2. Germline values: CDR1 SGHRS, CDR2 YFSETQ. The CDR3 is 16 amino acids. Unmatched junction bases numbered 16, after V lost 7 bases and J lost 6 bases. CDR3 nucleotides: TGCGCCAGCGGACTATATGGGACTCTAGCGGGAGCCGAGCAGTACTTC. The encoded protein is CASGLYGTLAGAEQYF.